The present TCR beta chain was sequenced within a study of early T cells in non-severe SARS-CoV-2 infection. The overall study: Bulk RNA from unsorted whole blood was sequenced; chains were unpaired.

This CDR3 spans 11 amino acids. V dropped 6 bases and J dropped 5 bases, with 10 bases sitting between them. The V gene's germline CDR1 is DFQATT and CDR2 SNEGSKA (reference sequence). This clonotype came up a few times. The antigen is not known. Each cDNA molecule carried a unique molecular identifier. TCRdb analysed the 5' RACE reads with MiXCR anew, one entry per CDR3 protein. The sample yields tens of thousands of distinct CDR3 sequences, about an eighth seen once. Study-wide points: Using VDJdb, the matching emphasized anti-spike CD8 responses while missing private and CD4 specificities.

The sequencing input was whole blood. The sequence came from an adult who was a healthcare worker with PCR-confirmed SARS-CoV-2 infection or an uninfected control (not recorded which). The rearrangement links TRBV20-1 to TRBJ1-2; the D gene is possibly TRBD1 (5 bases). The CDR3 nucleotides read TGCAGTGCCCCTTCAGGGTATGGCTACACCTTC. It is translated as CSAPSGYGYTF.